This TCR beta chain was sequenced in a study of OX40 agonist ivuxolimab in advanced cancers. This clone is medium-sized within its sample. Germline V gene sequence: CDR1 LNHDA, CDR2 SQIVND (reference sequence). V trimming: 9 bases; J trimming: 4 bases; junction bases outside the gene matches: 8. The CDR3 length is 14 residues. The protocol was immunoSEQ multiplex PCR, while the TCRdb copy is restricted to in-frame clones and leaves out a portion. The sample has roughly 9,900 clones; approximately 70% are singletons. The source material was CD4+ or CD8+ T cells sorted from blood, sampled in a trial of the OX40 agonist ivuxolimab. This chain joins TRBV19 and TRBJ2-1, with TRBD2 identical over 8 bases. This receptor was taken from an adult with an advanced solid tumor such as melanoma, head and neck, liver or kidney cancer. CDR3 DNA: TGTGCCAGCGCCCCGAGCGGGGGTTACAATGAGCAGTTCTTC. It codes for CASAPSGGYNEQFF.